Below are 5 T cell receptor beta chains sequenced from a single sample in a study of Ad26.COV2.S vaccination and SARS-CoV-2 variants. Only in-frame clones appear in the TCRdb table, and some are missing; sequencing was by immunoSEQ multiplex PCR. This sample has about 410,000 clones, with roughly 90% found just once. Indicated treatment: about 20 received Ad26.COV2.S at low or high dose, single or two shots; several received placebo; per-sample allocation not given. The samples were gathered on day 63 after the first injection of vaccine or placebo. Sequencing was performed on peripheral blood, taken in a trial of Ad26.COV2.S vaccine versus placebo. The receptor set was obtained from a person between 18 and 65 years old who received the Ad26.COV2.S COVID-19 vaccine or a placebo.

The CDR3 DNA follows: TGTGCCAGCAGTCGCCTAGCGGTATCTAGCACAGATACGCAGTATTTT. It yields the protein CASSRLAVSSTDTQYF. The rearrangement joins TRBV7-9 to TRBJ2-3; TRBD2 aligns across 7 bases. The CDR3 runs 16 residues. Germline V gene lookup returns CDR1 SEHNR and CDR2 FQNEAQ (reference sequence). V lost 6 bases, J lost 0 bases, and 9 bases stayed unmatched. Full variable domain (missing parts from reference TRBV7-9 and TRBJ2-3): DTGVSQNPRHKITKRGQNVTFRCDPISEHNRLYWYRQTLGQGPEFLTYFQNEAQLEKSRLLSDRFSAERPKGSFSTLEIQRTEQGDSAMYLCASSRLAVSSTDTQYFGPGTRLTVL.

V gene TRBV11-2 combines with J gene TRBJ2-7; 10 bases fit TRBD1. Germline V gene data show CDR1 as SGHAT and CDR2 as FQNNGV. With V trimmed by 8 bases and J by 4 bases, 2 bases remained unmatched. This CDR3 has 12 amino acids. This CDR3 reads CASRQGAYEQYF. The CDR3 coding sequence is TGTGCCAGCCGACAGGGGGCGTACGAGCAGTACTTC.

J is TRBJ1-6 and V is TRBV4-3, with D maybe TRBD1 (5 bases). Trimming removed 3 bases from V and 14 bases from J, with 17 bases in between. Germline CDR1 LGHNA, CDR2 YSLEER. This CDR3 has 14 residues. The CDR3 DNA follows: TGCGCCAGCAGCCAGGACGCCCGGGACGGCTCCCTCCACTTT. Protein sequence: CASSQDARDGSLHF.

J is TRBJ2-3 and V is TRBV30, with a weak D call TRBD1 (7 bases). V dropped 4 bases and J dropped 1 base, with 18 bases sitting between them. Germline lookup yields CDR1 GTSNPN and CDR2 SVGIG (reference sequence). This CDR3 is built from 16 residues. The CDR3 loop is CAWTSWRGQGTDTQYF. CDR3 coding DNA: TGTGCCTGGACCTCTTGGAGGGGGCAGGGCACAGATACGCAGTATTTT.

The chain couples TRBV5-6 to TRBJ1-1, with TRBD1 as a possible D gene (6 bases). The CDR3 totals 16 residues. Germline V CDR1 and CDR2: SGHDT, YYEEEE. V was clipped by 9 bases and J by 0 bases, with 21 bases between them. CDR3 residues: CATHQQGLGMNTEAFF. The CDR3 coding sequence is TGTGCCACACATCAACAGGGTTTGGGCATGAACACTGAAGCTTTCTTT.